The 16 T cell receptor beta chains below come from one sample, sequenced in a study of T cell changes during pregnancy in multiple sclerosis. Produced via immunoSEQ multiplex PCR; TCRdb's table is partial and in-frame only. The table shows around 21,000 clones, with approximately 90% occurring only once. The material sequenced was CD8+ T cells from peripheral blood mononuclear cells, taken in the first trimester of pregnancy. The receptors were sampled from a female donor with multiple sclerosis, enrolled in a pregnancy study.

V usage is TRBV7-9 and J usage is TRBJ2-1; 7 nucleotides align to TRBD1. V gave up 6 bases and J gave up 7 bases; unmatched junction bases: 12. CDR1 is SEHNR, CDR2 FQNEAQ, per germline (reference sequence). The CDR3 runs 15 residues. In DNA form, the CDR3 reads TGTGCCAGCAGGGGTCGTTGGGACAGAGTTAATGAGCAGTTCTTC. It encodes CASRGRWDRVNEQFF. The full variable domain, its missing parts supplied by reference TRBV7-9 and TRBJ2-1, is DTGVSQNPRHKITKRGQNVTFRCDPISEHNRLYWYRQTLGQGPEFLTYFQNEAQLEKSRLLSDRFSAERPKGSFSTLEIQRTEQGDSAMYLCASRGRWDRVNEQFFGPGTRLTVL.

The chain recombines TRBV6-6 with TRBJ2-3; possibly TRBD2 for D (5 bases). Trimming took off 6 bases at V and 0 bases at J, with 10 bases between the two ends. The CDR3 runs to 14 residues. Germline lookup yields CDR1 MNHNY and CDR2 SVGAGI (reference sequence). The CDR3 nucleotides are TGTGCCAGCAGCCCTAGGACTAGCACAGATACGCAGTATTTT. Protein sequence: CASSPRTSTDTQYF.

This sequence joins TRBV7-9 and TRBJ2-1; D gene unclear. The CDR3 consists of 15 residues. V dropped 5 bases and J dropped 0 bases, with 11 bases sitting between them. Per germline, CDR1 SEHNR and CDR2 FQNEAQ (reference sequence). The CDR3 DNA reads as TGTGCCAGCAGCCATACAGAGAGCTCCTACAATGAGCAGTTCTTC. Its translation is CASSHTESSYNEQFF.

The V and J genes are TRBV11-3 and TRBJ2-5; D is uncertain. This CDR3 is 16 amino acids long. The V gene's germline CDR1 is SGHNT and CDR2 YENEEA. The V end lost 2 bases, the J end lost 3 bases, and 16 bases lay between the germline ends. The CDR3 protein is CASSLSPAGIKETQYF. The CDR3 coding sequence is TGTGCCAGCAGCTTAAGTCCCGCAGGAATAAAAGAGACCCAGTACTTC.

This clone is medium-sized. This chain links TRBV10-1 with TRBJ2-4, with 8 bases fitting TRBD1. The CDR3 totals 14 residues. Germline V CDR1 and CDR2: WNHNN, SYGVQD (reference sequence). V dropped 5 bases and J dropped 4; count of bases not matched to a gene: 4. CDR3 residues: CASSSGTGKNIQYF. The CDR3 DNA reads as TGCGCCAGCAGTTCTGGGACAGGAAAAAACATTCAGTACTTC.

The rearrangement links TRBV19 to TRBJ1-1, with TRBD1 identical over 8 bases. The CDR3 totals 16 residues. Germline V lookup: CDR1 LNHDA, CDR2 SQIVND (reference sequence). J lost 4 bases, V lost 3 bases, and 10 bases had no gene match. This CDR3 reads CASSIHRGGAGTEAFF. The CDR3 coding sequence is TGTGCCAGTAGTATCCACAGGGGGGGTGCGGGCACTGAAGCTTTCTTT.

The genes are TRBV23-1 and TRBJ2-1; D is possibly TRBD2 (6 bases). TRBV23-1 is an ORF, and what it does is uncertain. The CDR3 spans 15 residues. The CDR3 region has the DNA TGCGCAGCTATTTCCCGGGGGACCTCCTACAATGAGCAGTTCTTC. Translation: CAAISRGTSYNEQFF.

This chain uses TRBV6-5 with TRBJ1-5, with a weak D call TRBD1 (5 bases). CDR1 MNHEY and CDR2 SVGAGI come from the germline V gene. CDR3 length equals 12 residues. V was pared by 2 bases and J by 9 bases, with 8 bases between. The CDR3 nucleotides are TGTGCCAGCAGTTACCCGGGGGGGCCCCAGCATTTT. As protein: CASSYPGGPQHF.

The V call is TRBV5-5, the J call TRBJ2-5; D gene uncertain. Germline assignment: CDR1 SGHKS and CDR2 YYEKEE (reference sequence). V shed 4 bases and J shed 0 bases, with 16 bases lying between them. CDR3 size: 16 residues. DNA for the CDR3: TGTGCCAGCAGCCGACCTTCAACAGTGTACCAAGAGACCCAGTACTTC. Translating it yields CASSRPSTVYQETQYF.

V and J are TRBV21-1 and TRBJ1-1; TRBD1, as called in the table, went unchecked against the DNA. TRBV21-1 represents a pseudogene. This CDR3 is 14 amino acids long. The CDR3 loop reads CASSTTTENTEAFF. For the CDR3, the DNA is TGTGCCAGCAGCACAACGACAGAGAACACTGAAGCTTTCTTT.

The rearrangement uses TRBV5-1 and TRBJ2-5, with 8 bases that match TRBD1. The CDR3 covers 16 residues. V lost 4 bases to trimming and J lost 5 bases; unmatched junction nucleotides: 13. Germline V gene sequence: CDR1 SGHRS, CDR2 YFSETQ. The DNA of the CDR3 is TGCGCCAGCAGCAATAACCCAGGGGGCGCTCGGGAGACCCAGTACTTC. It is translated as CASSNNPGGARETQYF.

V is TRBV6-4 and J is TRBJ2-2, with TRBD2 identical over 10 bases. With 5 bases clipped from V and 4 bases from J, the junction kept 7 bases outside the gene matches. This CDR3 is built from 16 residues. Germline V lookup: CDR1 MRHNA, CDR2 SNTAGT. The CDR3 is CASSPGTSEPTGELFF. CDR3 sequence (DNA): TGTGCCAGCAGTCCTGGGACTAGCGAACCCACCGGGGAGCTGTTTTTT.

The chain couples TRBV5-4 to TRBJ1-1, with 8 bases lining up with TRBD1. Germline values: CDR1 SGHNT, CDR2 YYREEE (reference sequence). CDR3 length: 13 residues. The ends lost 6 bases at V and 4 bases at J; junction bases unmatched: 5. The CDR3 spells CASTVQGVTEAFF. In DNA form, the CDR3 reads TGTGCCAGCACCGTACAGGGGGTCACTGAAGCTTTCTTT.

The V and J genes are TRBV27 and TRBJ2-5; 11 bases agree with TRBD2. CDR3 length: 16 amino acids. The trim removed 5 bases at V and 5 bases at J, leaving 10 bases unmatched. Per the germline V gene, CDR1 is MNHEY and CDR2 is SMNVEV (reference sequence). CDR3 bases: TGTGCCAGCAGTCCCTTACTAGCGGGAGTTGGGGAGACCCAGTACTTC. This gives the protein CASSPLLAGVGETQYF.

V is TRBV7-6 and J is TRBJ2-7; D remains unclear. V shed 2 bases and J shed 0 bases, with 8 bases lying between them. CDR3 length: 14 residues. Germline V lookup: CDR1 SGHVS, CDR2 FNYEAQ. The CDR3: CASSLLGDSYEQYF. The CDR3 bases are TGTGCCAGCAGCTTACTCGGTGACTCCTACGAGCAGTACTTC. The full variable domain, with the rest looked up from reference TRBV7-6 and TRBJ2-7, is GAGVSQSPRYKVTKRGQDVALRCDPISGHVSLYWYRQALGQGPEFLTYFNYEAQQDKSGLPNDRFSAERPEGSISTLTIQRTEQRDSAMYRCASSLLGDSYEQYFGPGTRLTVT.

The V call is TRBV19, the J call TRBJ2-1; TRBD2 matches 15 bases. V was pared by 7 bases and J by 6 bases, with 4 bases of the junction left unmatched. This CDR3 has 15 amino acids. Germline V gives CDR1 LNHDA, CDR2 SQIVND (reference sequence). The CDR3 bases are TGTGCCAGTACTACGGGACTAGCGGGAGGCAATGAGCAGTTCTTC. It translates to CASTTGLAGGNEQFF.